The 4 T cell receptor beta chains given below trace back to one sample, sequenced in a study of blood T cell repertoires in COVID-19. Measured with immunoSEQ multiplex PCR; TCRdb has only the in-frame clones, and not every one. The sample has nearly 350,000 clones, more than 75% seen once. The sequenced material came from peripheral blood. The origin of the receptors is a woman under 30 who had recovered from COVID-19.

This rearrangement joins TRBV5-4 to TRBJ1-6; 7 nucleotides align to TRBD1. Germline V gene data show CDR1 as SGHNT and CDR2 as YYREEE (reference sequence). The CDR3 has 15 amino acids. The V and J ends lost 3 bases and 5 bases, in that order; junction bases with no gene match: 5. CDR3 DNA: TGTGCCAGCAGCTCGGCGGGACAGCATAATTCACCCCTCCACTTT. This sequence encodes CASSSAGQHNSPLHF.

Details on this clone: A read error may produce the germline difference seen at one junction end. The chain joins TRBV18 to TRBJ2-6; 7 nucleotides align to TRBD1. Germline V CDR1 and CDR2: KGHSH, LQKENI. The CDR3 spans 17 residues. The CDR3 DNA is TGTACCAGCTCAAACAACCCAGGGGGAGCCGGGGCCAACGTCCTGACTTTC. This encodes CTSSNNPGGAGANVLTF.

The CDR3: CASSLKGTVRNSPLHF. CDR3 coding DNA: TGTGCCAGCAGCTTAAAGGGGACAGTTAGAAATTCACCCCTCCACTTT. The chain is built from TRBV7-2 and TRBJ1-6; TRBD1 matches at 7 bases. Germline trimming cut 2 bases from V and 7 bases from J; bases unmatched to any gene: 8. CDR1 and CDR2 (germline): SGHTA, FQGNSA. This CDR3 is 16 amino acids long. Full variable domain (remainder filled in from reference TRBV7-2 and TRBJ1-6): GAGVSQSPSNKVTEKGKDVELRCDPISGHTALYWYRQSLGQGLEFLIYFQGNSAPDKSGLPSDRFSAERTGGSVSTLTIQRTQQEDSAVYLCASSLKGTVRNSPLHFGNGTRLTVT.

Remarks on this clone: Other DNA sequences from this sample encode an identical CDR3 as well. V gene TRBV3-1 (or the pseudogene TRBV3-2) combines with J gene TRBJ1-1, with TRBD1 matching 7 bases. The J segment lost 1 base and the V segment lost 2 bases, leaving 1 base of the junction unmatched. This CDR3 region has 14 residues. CDR1 and CDR2 (germline): LGHDT, YNNKEL (reference sequence). CDR3 sequence (DNA): TGTGCCAGCAGCCAACCAGGGGGGAACACTGAAGCTTTCTTT. It specifies CASSQPGGNTEAFF.